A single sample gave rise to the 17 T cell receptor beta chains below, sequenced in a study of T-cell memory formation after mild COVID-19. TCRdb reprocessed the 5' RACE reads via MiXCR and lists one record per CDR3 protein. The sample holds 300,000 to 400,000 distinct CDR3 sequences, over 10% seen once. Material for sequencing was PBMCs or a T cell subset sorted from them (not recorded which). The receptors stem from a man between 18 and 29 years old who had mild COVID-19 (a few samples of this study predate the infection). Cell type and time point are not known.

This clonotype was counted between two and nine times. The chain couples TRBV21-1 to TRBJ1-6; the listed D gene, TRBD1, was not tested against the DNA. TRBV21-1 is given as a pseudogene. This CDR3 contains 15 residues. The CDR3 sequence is CASSTTGADNSPLHF. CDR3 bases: TGTGCCAGCAGCACAACGGGGGCGGATAATTCACCCCTCCACTTT.

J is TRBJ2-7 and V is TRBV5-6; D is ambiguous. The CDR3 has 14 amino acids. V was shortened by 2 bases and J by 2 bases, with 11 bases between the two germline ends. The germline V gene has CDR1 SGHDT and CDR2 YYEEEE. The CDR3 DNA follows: TGTGCCAGCAGCTTAGGATACTCTCCCTACGAGCAGTACTTC. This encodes CASSLGYSPYEQYF.

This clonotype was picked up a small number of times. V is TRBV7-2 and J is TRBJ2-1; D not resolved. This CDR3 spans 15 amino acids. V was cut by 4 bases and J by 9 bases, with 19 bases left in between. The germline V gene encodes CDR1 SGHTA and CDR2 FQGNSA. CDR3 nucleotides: TGTGCCAGCAGCTCTTCCCCACCAACCGTCGGTGAGCAGTTCTTC. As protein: CASSSSPPTVGEQFF.

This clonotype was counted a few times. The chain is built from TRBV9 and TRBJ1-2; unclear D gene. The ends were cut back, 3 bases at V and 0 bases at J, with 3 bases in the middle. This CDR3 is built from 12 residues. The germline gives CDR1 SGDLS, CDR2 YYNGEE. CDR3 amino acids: CASSATNYGYTF. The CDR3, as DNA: TGTGCCAGCAGCGCCACTAACTATGGCTACACCTTC. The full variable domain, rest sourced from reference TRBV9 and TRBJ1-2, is DSGVTQTPKHLITATGQRVTLRCSPRSGDLSVYWYQQSLDQGLQFLIQYYNGEERAKGNILERFSAQQFPDLHSELNLSSLELGDSALYFCASSATNYGYTFGSGTRLTVV.

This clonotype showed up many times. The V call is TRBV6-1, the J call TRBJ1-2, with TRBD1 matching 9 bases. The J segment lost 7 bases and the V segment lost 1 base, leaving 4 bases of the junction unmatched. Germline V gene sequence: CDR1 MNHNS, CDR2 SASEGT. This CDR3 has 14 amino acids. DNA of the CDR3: TGTGCCAGCAGTGAAGTTGGGACAGGGACTGGCTACACCTTC. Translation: CASSEVGTGTGYTF.

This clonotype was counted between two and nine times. CDR3 loop: CASSRTAQETQYF. CDR3 DNA: TGTGCCAGCAGTCGGACGGCCCAAGAGACCCAGTACTTC. The gene calls are TRBV12-3 or TRBV12-4 and TRBJ2-5; no reliable D call. Between the trimmed V and J ends, which lost 5 bases and 1 base, there was a span of 8 bases. CDR3 size: 13 residues.

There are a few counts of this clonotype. CDR3 sequence reads: CASSFGDRHNEQFF. The CDR3 nucleotides are TGTGCCAGCAGTTTTGGAGACAGACACAATGAGCAGTTCTTC. The chain joins TRBV7-9 to TRBJ2-1, with D perhaps matching TRBD1 (5 bases). This CDR3 region has 14 residues. V was clipped by 6 bases and J by 5 bases, with 14 bases between them. Germline loops: CDR1 SEHNR, CDR2 FQNEAQ (reference sequence).

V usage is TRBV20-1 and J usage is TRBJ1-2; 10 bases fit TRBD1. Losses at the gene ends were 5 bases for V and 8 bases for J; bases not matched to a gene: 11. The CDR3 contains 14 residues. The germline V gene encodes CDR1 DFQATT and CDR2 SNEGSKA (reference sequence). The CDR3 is CSAPTGGGNRGYTF. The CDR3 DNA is TGCAGTGCTCCGACAGGGGGCGGCAACCGGGGCTACACCTTC.

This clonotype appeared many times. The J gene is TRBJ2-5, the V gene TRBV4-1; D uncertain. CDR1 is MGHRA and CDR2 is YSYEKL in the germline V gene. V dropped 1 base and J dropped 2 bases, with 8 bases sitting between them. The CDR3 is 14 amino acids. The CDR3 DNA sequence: TGCGCCAGCAGCCAAGTTCCGCAGCAAGAGACCCAGTACTTC. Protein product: CASSQVPQQETQYF.

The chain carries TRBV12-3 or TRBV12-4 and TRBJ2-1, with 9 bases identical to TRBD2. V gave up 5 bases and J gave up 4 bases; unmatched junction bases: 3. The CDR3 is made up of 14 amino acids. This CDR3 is CASSRLAEYNEQFF. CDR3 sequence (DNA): TGTGCCAGCAGTAGACTAGCGGAATACAATGAGCAGTTCTTC.

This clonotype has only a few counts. The CDR3 loop is CASRMGGSTEAFF. Written as DNA, the CDR3 is TGCGCCAGCAGAATGGGGGGTTCCACTGAAGCTTTCTTT. The chain links TRBV4-1 to TRBJ1-1; tentative D call: TRBD1 (5 bases). CDR3 length: 13 amino acids. V was shortened by 6 bases and J by 4 bases, with 12 bases between the two germline ends. Germline CDR1 reads MGHRA; CDR2 reads YSYEKL.

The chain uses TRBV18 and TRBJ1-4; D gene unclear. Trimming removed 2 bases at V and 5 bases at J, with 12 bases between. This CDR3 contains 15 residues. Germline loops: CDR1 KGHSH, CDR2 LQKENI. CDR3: CASSPSGSDNEKLFF. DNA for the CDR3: TGTGCCAGCTCACCATCGGGGTCAGACAATGAAAAACTGTTTTTT.

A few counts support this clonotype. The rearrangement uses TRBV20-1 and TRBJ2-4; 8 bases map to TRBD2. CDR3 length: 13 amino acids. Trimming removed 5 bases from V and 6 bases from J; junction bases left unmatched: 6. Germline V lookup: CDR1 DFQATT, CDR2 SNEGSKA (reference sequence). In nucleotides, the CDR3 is TGCAGTGCTCCCACGGGAGGGACAAACATTCAGTACTTC. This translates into CSAPTGGTNIQYF.

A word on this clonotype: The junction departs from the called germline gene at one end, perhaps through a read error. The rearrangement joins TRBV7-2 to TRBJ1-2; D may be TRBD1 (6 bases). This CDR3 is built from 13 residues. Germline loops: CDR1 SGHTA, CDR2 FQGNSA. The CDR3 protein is CASSLMGHRGYSF. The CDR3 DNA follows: TGTGCCAGCAGCTTAATGGGACACCGAGGCTACAGCTTC.

Written as DNA, the CDR3 is TGTGCCAGCGGACCGGGGGGACCCCCCGGGGATGAGCAGTTCTTC. Encoded protein: CASGPGGPPGDEQFF. The genes are TRBV28 and TRBJ2-1, with TRBD2 matching 7 bases. CDR3 length: 15 residues. Germline V lookup: CDR1 MDHEN, CDR2 SYDVKM. J was trimmed by 8 bases and V by 8 bases; bases with no gene match: 15.

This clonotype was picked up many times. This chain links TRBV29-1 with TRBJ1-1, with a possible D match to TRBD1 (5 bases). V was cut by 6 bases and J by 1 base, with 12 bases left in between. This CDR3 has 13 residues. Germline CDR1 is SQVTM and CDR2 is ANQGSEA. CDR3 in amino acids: CSVTQGRNTEAFF. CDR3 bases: TGCAGCGTGACCCAGGGTCGGAACACTGAAGCTTTCTTT.

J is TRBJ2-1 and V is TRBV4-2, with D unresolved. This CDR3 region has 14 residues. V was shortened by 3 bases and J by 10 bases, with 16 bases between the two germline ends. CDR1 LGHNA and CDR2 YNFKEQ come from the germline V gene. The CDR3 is CASSHPALGIEQFF. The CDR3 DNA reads TGTGCCAGCAGCCACCCTGCGTTGGGGATCGAGCAGTTCTTC.